This T cell receptor beta chain was retrieved from a study of vaccination effects on CD4 cells after COVID-19. Study findings and constraints: Healthy vaccinees' vaccine-induced clones included only 1 of 255 that recognized common cold coronaviruses.

Trimming took 0 bases from V and 4 from J, leaving 10 bases between them. Looked up from germline, CDR1 is SGDLS and CDR2 is YYNGEE. The CDR3 is made up of 14 amino acids. Before sequencing, viral peptide pools were used by the ViraFEST assay to expand antigen-specific CD4+ T cells. Scientists isolated CD4+ T cells after a roughly 10-day culture period ended. No vaccinee had earlier SARS-CoV-2 infection, and nucleocapsid antibodies were negative. On day 3 and again on day 7, half the medium was replaced with IL-2 medium. TCRdb keeps only in-frame clones here, not all; method: immunoSEQ multiplex PCR. This sample has 77,000 or so clones, with about 79% found just once. Regarding this clone: What it recognizes is unknown.

Here the sequenced sample was CD4+ T cells from PBMCs cultured with SARS-CoV-2 spike peptides, taken before COVID-19 vaccination. The sequence derives from a human donor who received a COVID-19 vaccine. V and J are TRBV9 and TRBJ2-5; D is possibly TRBD1 or TRBD2 (6 bases each). The CDR3 here is CASSVGGAAETQYF. For the CDR3, the DNA is TGTGCCAGCAGCGTAGGGGGGGCAGCAGAGACCCAGTACTTC.